This passage covers 28 T cell receptor beta chains from one sample sequenced in a study of cytomegalovirus exposure and HLA in healthy donors. The PCR used 60 Vbeta and 13 Jbeta primers. Libraries were prepared by immunoSEQ multiplex PCR; TCRdb keeps only in-frame clonotypes and omits some of them. The sample holds a few hundred thousand clones, approximately 80% seen once. Material: PBMCs. The receptors originated from a woman in her fifties or sixties in good health and CMV-seropositive.

This chain connects TRBV10-2 to TRBJ2-1, with 9 nucleotides matching TRBD2. The length of the CDR3 is 14 residues. With V trimmed by 6 bases and J by 4 bases, 4 bases remained unmatched. Looked up from germline, CDR1 is WSHSY and CDR2 is SAAADI. CDR3 bases: TGCGCCAGCAGGAGGACTAGCGAGTACAATGAGCAGTTCTTC. This codes for CASRRTSEYNEQFF.

This clone was detected only a few times. The chain couples TRBV15 to TRBJ2-6; D possibly corresponds to TRBD2 (5 bases). CDR1 and CDR2 from the germline V gene are LNHNV and YYDKDF (reference sequence). Trimming pared 1 base from V and 0 bases from J, leaving 13 bases between. This CDR3 comprises 18 residues. CDR3 coding DNA: TGTGCCACCAGCAGAGTGGGAGAGTTTCTCTCTGGGGCCAACGTCCTGACTTTC. This codes for CATSRVGEFLSGANVLTF. Filled out from reference TRBV15 and TRBJ2-6, the complete variable domain reads DAMVIQNPRYQVTQFGKPVTLSCSQTLNHNVMYWYQQKSSQAPKLLFHYYDKDFNNEADTPDNFQSRRPNTSFCFLDIRSPGLGDTAMYLCATSRVGEFLSGANVLTFGAGSRLTVL.

J is TRBJ2-1 and V is TRBV30; possible D gene TRBD2, 6 bases. The germline V gene has CDR1 GTSNPN and CDR2 SVGIG (reference sequence). The CDR3 has 11 residues. Trimming left V 0 bases short and J 13 bases short, with 10 bases between. CDR3 in DNA: TGTGCCTGGAGTGTCAGCGCGGGACAGTTCTTC. This encodes CAWSVSAGQFF.

V is TRBV6-6 and J is TRBJ1-1; D may be TRBD1 (6 bases). Trimming removed 0 bases at V and 5 bases at J, with 13 bases between. CDR1 MNHNY and CDR2 SVGAGI come from the germline V gene (reference sequence). This CDR3 region has 15 residues. The CDR3 loop reads CASSYSGRGGTEAFF. Written as DNA, the CDR3 is TGTGCCAGCAGTTACTCGGGCAGGGGTGGGACTGAAGCTTTCTTT.

The chain employs TRBV7-9 and TRBJ2-1; the D is unclear. This CDR3 comprises 12 residues. Looked up from germline, CDR1 is SEHNR and CDR2 is FQNEAQ (reference sequence). Trimming left V 0 bases short and J 10 bases short, with 7 bases between. CDR3 residues: CASSLAGREQFF. The CDR3 DNA sequence: TGTGCCAGCAGCTTAGCGGGCAGGGAGCAGTTCTTC.

The chain couples TRBV4-1 to TRBJ1-2; D is perhaps TRBD1 (6 bases). Germline CDR1 MGHRA, CDR2 YSYEKL. The CDR3 is 15 amino acids. The V gene lost 2 bases and the J gene lost 3 bases, with 13 bases spanning the gap. For the CDR3, the DNA is TGCGCCAGCAGCCAAAGGGGGGGAGGGGACTATGGCTACACCTTC. Residues: CASSQRGGGDYGYTF.

This chain uses TRBV5-1 with TRBJ2-5; D possibly corresponds to TRBD2 (5 bases). The germline CDR1 and CDR2 sequences are SGHRS and YFSETQ. CDR3 length equals 15 residues. Trimming took 7 bases from V and 2 from J, leaving 18 bases between them. The CDR3 spells CASGPGRSGQETQYF. The CDR3 DNA is TGCGCCAGCGGCCCCGGGCGGTCGGGACAAGAGACCCAGTACTTC.

The DNA for the CDR3 is TGTGCCAGCAGCCAAGATTACTCTGGAAACACCATATATTTT. It specifies CASSQDYSGNTIYF. The chain has TRBV4-2 and TRBJ1-3; D is undetermined. Germline CDR1 LGHNA, CDR2 YNFKEQ. V lost 0 bases, J lost 0 bases, and 3 bases lay in between. The CDR3 is made up of 14 amino acids.

The rearrangement joins TRBV28 to TRBJ2-6, with D perhaps TRBD2 (6 bases). Trimming cost V 3 bases and J 4 bases, with 10 bases left between them. The germline V gene encodes CDR1 MDHEN and CDR2 SYDVKM. The length of the CDR3 is 15 residues. The CDR3 nucleotides are TGTGCCAGCAGTTTGCCGGGGAGGGGGGCCAACGTCCTGACTTTC. Amino acids: CASSLPGRGANVLTF. Together with reference TRBV28 and TRBJ2-6, the CDR3 gives the full variable domain: DVKVTQSSRYLVKRTGEKVFLECVQDMDHENMFWYRQDPGLGLRLIYFSYDVKMKEKGDIPEGYSVSREKKERFSLILESASTNQTSMYLCASSLPGRGANVLTFGAGSRLTVL.

The V and J genes are TRBV25-1 and TRBJ2-1; TRBD2 might be the D (6 bases). CDR1 and CDR2 from the germline V gene are MGHDK and SYGVNS. With 5 bases removed from V and 0 bases from J, the gap between germline ends came to 11 bases. There are 15 residues in the CDR3. CDR3 nucleotides: TGTGCCAGCAGTCTCGGGAGCGTCTCCTACAATGAGCAGTTCTTC. It is translated as CASSLGSVSYNEQFF.

This chain uses TRBV5-1 with TRBJ1-2; possibly TRBD1 for D (5 bases). Germline V gene data show CDR1 as SGHRS and CDR2 as YFSETQ. The CDR3 is 14 amino acids. The V end was cut by 5 bases, the J end by 4 bases, with 15 bases between. CDR3 in DNA: TGCGCCAGCAGAGACAGCAGTGGGGTCTATGGCTACACCTTC. Translation: CASRDSSGVYGYTF.

The CDR3 loop reads CASSQVYSGRGDEQYF. CDR3 sequence (DNA): TGCGCCAGCAGCCAAGTTTATAGCGGGAGAGGAGATGAGCAGTACTTC. This chain joins TRBV4-1 and TRBJ2-7, with TRBD2 identical over 9 bases. The germline V gene has CDR1 MGHRA and CDR2 YSYEKL. The CDR3 has 16 amino acids. Trimming removed 1 base from V and 7 bases from J; junction bases left unmatched: 11.

This clone was recorded a few times. V gene TRBV5-6 combines with J gene TRBJ2-7; 7 bases line up with TRBD2. Germline trimming cut 0 bases from V and 6 bases from J; bases unmatched to any gene: 12. This CDR3 is built from 16 residues. CDR1 and CDR2 (germline): SGHDT, YYEEEE. CDR3 sequence (DNA): TGTGCCAGCAGCTTGGGCCTAGGGACTAAAGTTTTCGAGCAGTACTTC. This sequence encodes CASSLGLGTKVFEQYF.

This clone was seen a handful of times. The CDR3 coding sequence is TGTGCCAGCAGCTCAGGGAATTACGGCTACACCTTC. Translated: CASSSGNYGYTF. J is TRBJ1-2 and V is TRBV6-4; the D gene is possibly TRBD1 (5 bases). The CDR3 extends over 12 amino acids. Per the germline V gene, CDR1 is MRHNA and CDR2 is SNTAGT. V gave up 6 bases and J gave up 8 bases, with 13 bases separating them.

The rearrangement links TRBV18 to TRBJ2-7; D is perhaps TRBD1 (5 bases). Between the trimmed V and J ends, which lost 2 bases and 5 bases, there was a span of 10 bases. The CDR3 runs 13 residues. Per the germline V gene, CDR1 is KGHSH and CDR2 is LQKENI. The CDR3 loop is CASSPRIGDEQYF. Here the CDR3 DNA reads TGTGCCAGCTCACCAAGGATAGGGGACGAGCAGTACTTC.

The gene calls are TRBV10-3 and TRBJ2-3; D is undetermined. The V end lost 0 bases, the J end lost 4 bases, and 14 bases lay between the germline ends. Germline V gene sequence: CDR1 ENHRY, CDR2 SYGVKD. The CDR3 consists of 16 residues. The CDR3 sequence is CAISESLVQGADTQYF. The DNA of the CDR3 is TGTGCCATCAGTGAGTCCCTAGTACAAGGCGCAGATACGCAGTATTTT.

The chain employs TRBV20-1 and TRBJ2-7, with D possibly matching TRBD1 (5 bases). Between the trimmed V and J ends, which lost 7 bases and 2 bases, there was a span of 9 bases. Germline CDR1 is DFQATT and CDR2 is SNEGSKA (reference sequence). This CDR3 has 11 residues. For the CDR3, the DNA is TGCAGTGGGGGCAGCCCCTACGAGCAGTACTTC. Translating gives CSGGSPYEQYF.

The rearrangement links TRBV5-6 to TRBJ1-6, with D hard to call. There are 15 residues in the CDR3. V was clipped by 0 bases and J by 6 bases, with 10 bases between them. The germline V gene encodes CDR1 SGHDT and CDR2 YYEEEE. The CDR3 bases are TGTGCCAGCAGCTTGGGAGCAGGTTCTAATTCACCCCTCCACTTT. This gives the protein CASSLGAGSNSPLHF. Filled out from reference TRBV5-6 and TRBJ1-6, the complete variable domain reads DAGVTQSPTHLIKTRGQQVTLRCSPKSGHDTVSWYQQALGQGPQFIFQYYEEEERQRGNFPDRFSGHQFPNYSSELNVNALLLGDSALYLCASSLGAGSNSPLHFGNGTRLTVT.

The rearrangement uses TRBV21-1 and TRBJ2-7; the table gives TRBD2 as D, unverified against the DNA. TRBV21-1 is marked as a pseudogene. This CDR3 contains 15 residues. The CDR3 region has the DNA TGTGCCAGCAGCAAAGTGAAATTGAGGACCTACGAGCAGTACTTC. This translates into CASSKVKLRTYEQYF.

A note on this clone: At the DNA level, this CDR3 is encoded by other sequences in the same sample as well. The rearrangement joins TRBV18 to TRBJ2-7; tentatively, D is TRBD1 (5 bases). In germline, CDR1 is KGHSH, CDR2 LQKENI. Deletions cut 3 bases from V and 0 bases from J, with 9 bases between. This CDR3 region has 14 residues. Here the CDR3 reads CASSPGQGSYEQYF. CDR3 nucleotides: TGTGCCAGCTCACCCGGACAAGGCTCCTACGAGCAGTACTTC.

The CDR3 region is CAIPSLAGSRDTQYF. The CDR3 DNA follows: TGTGCCATTCCCTCACTAGCGGGATCCAGAGATACGCAGTATTTT. This sequence joins TRBV2 and TRBJ2-3; TRBD2 matches at 10 bases. CDR1 SNHLY and CDR2 FYNNEI come from the germline V gene. The trim removed 10 bases at V and 5 bases at J, leaving 12 bases unmatched. This CDR3 has 15 amino acids.

V and J are TRBV28 and TRBJ2-3, with D unclear. Per the germline V gene, CDR1 is MDHEN and CDR2 is SYDVKM. CDR3 size: 15 residues. Trimming removed 4 bases from V and 5 bases from J, with 16 bases in between. Here the CDR3 DNA reads TGTGCCAGCAGTTCTGCCGAACCCCTGAGAGATACGCAGTATTTT. It specifies CASSSAEPLRDTQYF. Together with reference TRBV28 and TRBJ2-3, the CDR3 gives the full variable domain: DVKVTQSSRYLVKRTGEKVFLECVQDMDHENMFWYRQDPGLGLRLIYFSYDVKMKEKGDIPEGYSVSREKKERFSLILESASTNQTSMYLCASSSAEPLRDTQYFGPGTRLTVL.

The V gene is TRBV27, the J gene TRBJ2-7, with 8 bases aligning to TRBD1. This CDR3 is built from 16 residues. The trim removed 1 base at V and 5 bases at J, leaving 10 bases unmatched. Germline V gene data show CDR1 as MNHEY and CDR2 as SMNVEV (reference sequence). DNA for the CDR3: TGTGCCAGCAGTTTATGGACCGGGACAGGTCCCCACGAGCAGTACTTC. As protein: CASSLWTGTGPHEQYF.

The gene calls are TRBV6-6 and TRBJ2-7; 8 nucleotides agree with TRBD1. The CDR3 is made up of 11 amino acids. Germline trimming cut 9 bases from V and 6 bases from J; bases unmatched to any gene: 4. CDR1 and CDR2 (germline): MNHNY, SVGAGI (reference sequence). CDR3 nucleotides: TGTGCCAGTGTTACAGGGGGCGAGCAGTACTTC. Amino acids: CASVTGGEQYF.

Regarding this clone: The same CDR3 arises from other DNA sequences in this sample as well. J is TRBJ1-2 and V is TRBV14; TRBD1 aligns across 8 bases. Germline CDR1 is SGHDN and CDR2 is FVKESK. V trimming: 1 base; J trimming: 4 bases; junction bases outside the gene matches: 5. The CDR3 runs 15 residues. CDR3 in amino acids: CASSQAGTGVYGYTF. CDR3 DNA: TGTGCCAGCAGCCAAGCGGGGACAGGCGTCTATGGCTACACCTTC.

This clone was found a few times. J is TRBJ2-7 and V is TRBV29-1; no firm D call. This CDR3 is built from 16 residues. The germline V and J ends were trimmed by 1 base and 5 bases, with 21 bases remaining between them. Germline V gives CDR1 SQVTM, CDR2 ANQGSEA. The CDR3 bases are TGCAGCGTTGAAGCGTGGCTTTCAGGCGAAAGGAACGAGCAGTACTTC. This translates into CSVEAWLSGERNEQYF.

This clone has just one count. V and J are TRBV7-2 and TRBJ2-7, with 14 bases fitting TRBD2. In germline, CDR1 is SGHTA, CDR2 FQGNSA. With 10 bases clipped from V and 2 bases from J, the junction kept 7 bases outside the gene matches. The CDR3 contains 15 residues. The CDR3 nucleotides read TGTGCCATCACTGGGACTAGCGGGAGTCCCTACGAGCAGTACTTC. Translating it yields CAITGTSGSPYEQYF. The complete variable domain, with remaining parts taken from reference TRBV7-2 and TRBJ2-7, reads GAGVSQSPSNKVTEKGKDVELRCDPISGHTALYWYRQSLGQGLEFLIYFQGNSAPDKSGLPSDRFSAERTGGSVSTLTIQRTQQEDSAVYLCAITGTSGSPYEQYFGPGTRLTVT.

This chain uses TRBV11-3 with TRBJ1-1; TRBD1 is a possible D gene (6 bases). V lost 5 bases to trimming and J lost 1 base, with 8 bases between them. Germline-derived CDR1 and CDR2 are SGHNT and YENEEA. This CDR3 is 13 amino acids long. The CDR3 bases are TGTGCCAGCAGCGGACAGCCGAACACTGAAGCTTTCTTT. Its protein is CASSGQPNTEAFF.